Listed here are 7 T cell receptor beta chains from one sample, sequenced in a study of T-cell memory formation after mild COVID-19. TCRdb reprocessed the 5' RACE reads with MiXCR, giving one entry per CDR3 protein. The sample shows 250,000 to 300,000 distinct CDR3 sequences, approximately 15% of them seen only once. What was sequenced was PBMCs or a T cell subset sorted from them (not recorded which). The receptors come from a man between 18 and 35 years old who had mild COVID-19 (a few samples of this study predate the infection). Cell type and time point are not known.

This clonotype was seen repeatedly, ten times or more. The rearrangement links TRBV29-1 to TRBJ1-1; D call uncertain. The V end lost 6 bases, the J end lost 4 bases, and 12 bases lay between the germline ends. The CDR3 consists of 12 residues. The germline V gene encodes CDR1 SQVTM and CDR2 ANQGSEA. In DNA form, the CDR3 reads TGCAGCGTACATGGCTTTGTCACTGAAGCTTTCTTT. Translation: CSVHGFVTEAFF.

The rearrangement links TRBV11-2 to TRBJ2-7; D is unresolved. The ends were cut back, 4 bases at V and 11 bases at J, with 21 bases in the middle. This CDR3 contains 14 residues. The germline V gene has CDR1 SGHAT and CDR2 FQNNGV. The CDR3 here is CASSSGRATALKYF. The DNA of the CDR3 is TGTGCCAGCAGCTCTGGACGGGCCACGGCACTAAAGTACTTC.

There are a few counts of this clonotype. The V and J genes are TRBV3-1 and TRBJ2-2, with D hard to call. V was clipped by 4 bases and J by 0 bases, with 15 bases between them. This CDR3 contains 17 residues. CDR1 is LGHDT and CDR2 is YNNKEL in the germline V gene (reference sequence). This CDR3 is CASSPPPGRSNTGELFF. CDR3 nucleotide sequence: TGTGCCAGCAGCCCTCCCCCGGGCCGGTCGAACACCGGGGAGCTGTTTTTT.

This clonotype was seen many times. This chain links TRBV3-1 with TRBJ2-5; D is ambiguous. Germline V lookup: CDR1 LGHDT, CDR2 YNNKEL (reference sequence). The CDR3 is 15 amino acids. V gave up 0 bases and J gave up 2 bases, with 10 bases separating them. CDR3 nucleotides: TGTGCCAGCAGCCAAGATAACACTATTCAAGAGACCCAGTACTTC. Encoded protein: CASSQDNTIQETQYF.

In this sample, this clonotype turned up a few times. CDR3 sequence reads: CASSENPHNGRDRGRSYAFF. The DNA of the CDR3 is TGTGCCAGCAGTGAAAACCCGCACAACGGGCGGGACAGGGGTCGTTCGTACGCTTTCTTT. This rearrangement joins TRBV25-1 to TRBJ1-1, with 10 positions matching TRBD1. Germline V lookup: CDR1 MGHDK, CDR2 SYGVNS. This CDR3 contains 20 residues. The trim removed 2 bases at V and 11 bases at J, leaving 26 bases unmatched.

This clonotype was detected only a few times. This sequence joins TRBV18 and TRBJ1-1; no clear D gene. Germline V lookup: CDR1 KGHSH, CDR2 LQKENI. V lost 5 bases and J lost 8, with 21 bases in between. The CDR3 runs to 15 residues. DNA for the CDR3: TGTGCCAGCTCAAGAAACGGGCCCTCGAACGCCGAAGCTTTCTTT. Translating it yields CASSRNGPSNAEAFF.

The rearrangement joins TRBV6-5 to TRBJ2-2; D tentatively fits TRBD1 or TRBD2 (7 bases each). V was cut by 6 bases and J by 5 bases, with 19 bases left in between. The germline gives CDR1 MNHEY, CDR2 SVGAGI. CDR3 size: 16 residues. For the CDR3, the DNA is TGTGCCAGCAGCCGACAGGGAGGGACCCAGACCGGGGAGCTGTTTTTT. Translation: CASSRQGGTQTGELFF.